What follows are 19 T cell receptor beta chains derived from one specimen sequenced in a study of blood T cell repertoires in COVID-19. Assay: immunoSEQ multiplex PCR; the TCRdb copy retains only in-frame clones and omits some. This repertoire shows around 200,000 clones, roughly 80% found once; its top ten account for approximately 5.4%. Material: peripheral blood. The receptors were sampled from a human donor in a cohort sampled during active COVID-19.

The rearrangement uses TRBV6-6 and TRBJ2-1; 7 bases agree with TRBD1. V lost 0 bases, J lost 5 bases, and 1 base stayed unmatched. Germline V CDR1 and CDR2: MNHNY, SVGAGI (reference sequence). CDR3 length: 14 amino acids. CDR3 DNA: TGTGCCAGCAGTTACTCAACAGGGGACAATGAGCAGTTCTTC. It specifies CASSYSTGDNEQFF.

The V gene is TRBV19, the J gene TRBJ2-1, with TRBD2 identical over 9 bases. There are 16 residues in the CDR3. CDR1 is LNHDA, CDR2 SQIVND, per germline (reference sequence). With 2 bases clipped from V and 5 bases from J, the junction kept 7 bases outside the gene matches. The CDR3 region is CASSIMGLAGNNEQFF. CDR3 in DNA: TGTGCCAGTAGTATAATGGGTCTAGCGGGAAACAATGAGCAGTTCTTC.

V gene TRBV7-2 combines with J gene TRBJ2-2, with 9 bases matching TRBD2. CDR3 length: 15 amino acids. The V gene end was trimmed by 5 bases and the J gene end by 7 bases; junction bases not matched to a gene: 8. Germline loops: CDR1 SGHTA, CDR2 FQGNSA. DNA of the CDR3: TGTGCCAGCAGCAATAGCGGGAGAGGTCTCGGGGAGCTGTTTTTT. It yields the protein CASSNSGRGLGELFF.

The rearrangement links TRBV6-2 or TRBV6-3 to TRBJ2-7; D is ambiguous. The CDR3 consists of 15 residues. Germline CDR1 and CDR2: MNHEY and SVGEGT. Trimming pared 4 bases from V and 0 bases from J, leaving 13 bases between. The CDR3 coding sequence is TGTGCCAGCAGTTCTCGACACCAGGCCTCCTACGAGCAGTACTTC. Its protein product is CASSSRHQASYEQYF.

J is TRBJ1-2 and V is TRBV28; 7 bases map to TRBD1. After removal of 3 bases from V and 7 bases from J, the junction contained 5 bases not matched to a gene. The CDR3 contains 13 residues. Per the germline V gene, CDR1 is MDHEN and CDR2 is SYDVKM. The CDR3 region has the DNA TGTGCCAGCAGTTTTACAGGGGATCCTGGCTACACCTTC. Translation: CASSFTGDPGYTF.

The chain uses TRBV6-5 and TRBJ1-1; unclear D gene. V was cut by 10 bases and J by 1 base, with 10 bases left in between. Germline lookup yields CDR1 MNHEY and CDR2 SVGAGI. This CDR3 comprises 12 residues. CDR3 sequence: CATKRANTEAFF. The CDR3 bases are TGTGCCACTAAGAGGGCGAACACTGAAGCTTTCTTT.

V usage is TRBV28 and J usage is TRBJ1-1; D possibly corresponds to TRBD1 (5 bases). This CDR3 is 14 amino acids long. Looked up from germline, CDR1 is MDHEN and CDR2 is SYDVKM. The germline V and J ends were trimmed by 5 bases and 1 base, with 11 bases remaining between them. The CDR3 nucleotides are TGTGCCAGCAGTCGCAGGGCCCGGAACACTGAAGCTTTCTTT. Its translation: CASSRRARNTEAFF.

Here the CDR3 DNA reads TGTGCCAGTAGTAGCCTAGCGGGAGCTCCCGGGGCCAACGTCCTGACTTTC. Its translation: CASSSLAGAPGANVLTF. The rearrangement links TRBV19 to TRBJ2-6; 10 nucleotides agree with TRBD2. This CDR3 comprises 17 residues. The ends lost 4 bases at V and 4 bases at J; junction bases unmatched: 7. In germline, CDR1 is LNHDA, CDR2 SQIVND (reference sequence).

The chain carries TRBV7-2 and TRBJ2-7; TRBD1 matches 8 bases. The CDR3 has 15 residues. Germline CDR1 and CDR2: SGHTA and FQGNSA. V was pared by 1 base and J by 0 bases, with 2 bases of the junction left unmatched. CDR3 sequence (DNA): TGTGCCAGCAGCTTAGGGACAGGGAGCTCCTACGAGCAGTACTTC. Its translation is CASSLGTGSSYEQYF.

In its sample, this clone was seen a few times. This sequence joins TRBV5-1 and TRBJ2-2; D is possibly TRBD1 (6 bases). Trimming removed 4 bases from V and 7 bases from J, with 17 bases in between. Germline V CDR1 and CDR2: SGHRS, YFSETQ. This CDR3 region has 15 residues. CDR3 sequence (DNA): TGCGCCAGCAGCCCCGGACAGAGTATGGGCGGGGAGCTGTTTTTT. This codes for CASSPGQSMGGELFF.

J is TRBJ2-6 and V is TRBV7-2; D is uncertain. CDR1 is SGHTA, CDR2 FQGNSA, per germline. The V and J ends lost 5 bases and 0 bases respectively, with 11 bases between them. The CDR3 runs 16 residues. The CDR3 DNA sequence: TGTGCCAGCAGCATATCGTCTAGCTCTGGGGCCAACGTCCTGACTTTC. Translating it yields CASSISSSSGANVLTF.

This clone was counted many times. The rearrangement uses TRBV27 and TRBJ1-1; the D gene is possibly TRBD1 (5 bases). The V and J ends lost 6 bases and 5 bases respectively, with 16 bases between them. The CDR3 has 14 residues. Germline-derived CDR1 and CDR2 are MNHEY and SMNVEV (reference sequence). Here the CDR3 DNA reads TGTGCCAGCAGACCGGGGGGGGTGGAGACTGAAGCTTTCTTT. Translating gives CASRPGGVETEAFF.

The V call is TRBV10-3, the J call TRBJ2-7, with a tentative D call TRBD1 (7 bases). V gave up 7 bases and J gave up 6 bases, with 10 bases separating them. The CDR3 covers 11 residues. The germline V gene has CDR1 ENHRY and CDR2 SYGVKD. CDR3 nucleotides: TGTGCCATCACCCAGGGGGGCGAGCAGTACTTC. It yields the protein CAITQGGEQYF.

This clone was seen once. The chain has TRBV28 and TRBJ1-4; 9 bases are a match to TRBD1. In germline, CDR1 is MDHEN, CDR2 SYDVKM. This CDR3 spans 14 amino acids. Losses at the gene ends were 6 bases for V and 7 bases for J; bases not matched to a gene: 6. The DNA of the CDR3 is TGTGCCAGCAGAGCCGGGACAGGGAGTGAAAAACTGTTTTTT. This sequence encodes CASRAGTGSEKLFF. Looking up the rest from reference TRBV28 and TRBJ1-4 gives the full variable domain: DVKVTQSSRYLVKRTGEKVFLECVQDMDHENMFWYRQDPGLGLRLIYFSYDVKMKEKGDIPEGYSVSREKKERFSLILESASTNQTSMYLCASRAGTGSEKLFFGSGTQLSVL.

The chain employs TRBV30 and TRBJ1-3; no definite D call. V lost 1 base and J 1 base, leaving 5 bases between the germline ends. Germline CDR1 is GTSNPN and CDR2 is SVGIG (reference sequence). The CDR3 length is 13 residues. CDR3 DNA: TGTGCCTGGAGTGGTTATTCTGGAAACACCATATATTTT. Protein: CAWSGYSGNTIYF. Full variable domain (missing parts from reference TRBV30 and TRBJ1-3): SQTIHQWPATLVQPVGSPLSLECTVEGTSNPNLYWYRQAAGRGLQLLFYSVGIGQISSEVPQNLSASRPQDRQFILSSKKLLLSDSGFYLCAWSGYSGNTIYFGEGSWLTVV.

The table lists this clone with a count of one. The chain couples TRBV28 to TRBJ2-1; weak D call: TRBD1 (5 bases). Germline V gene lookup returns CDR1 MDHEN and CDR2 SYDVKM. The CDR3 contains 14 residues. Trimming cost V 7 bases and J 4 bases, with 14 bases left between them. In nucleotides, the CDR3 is TGTGCCAGCACAGACAGACGAAGTTACAATGAGCAGTTCTTC. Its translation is CASTDRRSYNEQFF.

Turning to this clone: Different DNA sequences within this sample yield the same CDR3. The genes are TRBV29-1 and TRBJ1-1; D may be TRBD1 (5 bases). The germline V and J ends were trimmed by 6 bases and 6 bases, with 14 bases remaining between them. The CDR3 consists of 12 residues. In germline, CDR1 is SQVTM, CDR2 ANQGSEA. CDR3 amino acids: CSVGTGRAEAFF. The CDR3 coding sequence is TGCAGCGTCGGGACTGGCCGCGCTGAAGCTTTCTTT.

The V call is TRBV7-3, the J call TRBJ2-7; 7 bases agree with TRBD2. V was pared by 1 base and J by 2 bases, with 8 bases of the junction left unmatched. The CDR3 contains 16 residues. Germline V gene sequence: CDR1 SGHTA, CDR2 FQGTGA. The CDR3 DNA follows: TGTGCCAGCAGCTTAAGCGGTAGCGGGCTCCCCTACGAGCAGTACTTC. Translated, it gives CASSLSGSGLPYEQYF.

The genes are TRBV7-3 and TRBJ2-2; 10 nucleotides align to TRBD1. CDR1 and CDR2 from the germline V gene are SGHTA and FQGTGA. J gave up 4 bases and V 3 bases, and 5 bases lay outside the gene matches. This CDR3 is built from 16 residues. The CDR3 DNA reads TGTGCCAGCAGCTTGGGACAGGGGCGGGTCACCGGGGAGCTGTTTTTT. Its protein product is CASSLGQGRVTGELFF.